Only one count was recorded for the clone carrying this T cell receptor (beta chain). V trimming: 4 bases; J trimming: 5 bases; junction bases outside the gene matches: 7. Germline loops: CDR1 SGHRS, CDR2 YFSETQ. The CDR3 covers 15 residues. The data were obtained in a study of TIL therapy for anti-PD-1-resistant metastatic lung cancer. Time point: pre-treatment sample, taken before nivolumab and TIL therapy. Pleural nodules or supraclavicular lymph nodes made up most of the excised metastases sampled. Enrollment ran from 2017 to January 2020. The immunoSEQ assay was v3. Some clones are missing from TCRdb's copy, which holds only in-frame ones; the method was immunoSEQ multiplex PCR. The sample gives approximately 12,000 clones, roughly 58% of which show up once; 6% to 8% is in the top ten.

The sequence was obtained from a person aged 25 to 80 with non-small cell lung cancer. This specimen was tumor tissue, taken at baseline. This chain joins TRBV5-1 and TRBJ2-2, with 8 nucleotides matching TRBD2. The CDR3 reads CASSVGREGTGELFF. DNA for the CDR3: TGCGCCAGCAGCGTGGGACGGGAGGGGACCGGGGAGCTGTTTTTT.